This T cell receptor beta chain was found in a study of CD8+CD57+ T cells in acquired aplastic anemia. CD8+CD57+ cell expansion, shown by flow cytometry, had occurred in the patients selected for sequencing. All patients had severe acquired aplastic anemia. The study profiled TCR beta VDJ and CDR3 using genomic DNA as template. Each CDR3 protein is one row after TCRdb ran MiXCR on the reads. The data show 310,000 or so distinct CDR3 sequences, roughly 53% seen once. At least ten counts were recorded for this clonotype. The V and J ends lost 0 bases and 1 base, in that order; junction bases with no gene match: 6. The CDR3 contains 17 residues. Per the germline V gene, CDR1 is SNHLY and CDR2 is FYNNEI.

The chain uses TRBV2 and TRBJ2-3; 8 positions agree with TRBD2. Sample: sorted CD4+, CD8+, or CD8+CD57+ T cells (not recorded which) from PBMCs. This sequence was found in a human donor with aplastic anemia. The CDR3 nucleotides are TGTGCCAGCAGTGAAGCGCTGACCGGGGGGGGCACAGATACGCAGTATTTT. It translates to CASSEALTGGGTDTQYF.